The 28 T cell receptor beta chains listed next were all sequenced from one sample in a study of blood T cells in healthy people across ages. Alongside a J-beta primer mix, a sample-barcoded 5' primer served in a second PCR lasting 7 to 11 cycles. TCRdb independently ran MiXCR on the 5' RACE reads; one entry per CDR3 protein. The sample shows more than 650,000 distinct CDR3 sequences, about 26% of them seen only once. Separately, the same data were catalogued under a study of T cells of mothers and their children.

The sequenced material came from blood. The receptors originated from a boy aged 5-17 years in good health.

This chain links TRBV20-1 with TRBJ1-2; perhaps TRBD1 as D (5 bases). V lost 0 bases and J 4 bases, leaving 9 bases between the germline ends. CDR1 and CDR2 (germline): DFQATT, SNEGSKA (reference sequence). The CDR3 has 13 amino acids. DNA of the CDR3: TGCAGTGCTAGAGAATCGGGGGGCTATGGCTACACCTTC. Its protein is CSARESGGYGYTF.

This clonotype was observed a handful of times. V gene TRBV12-3 or TRBV12-4 combines with J gene TRBJ1-2; 8 positions agree with TRBD1. Trimming removed 3 bases from V and 2 bases from J; junction bases left unmatched: 2. This CDR3 spans 14 amino acids. In DNA form, the CDR3 reads TGTGCCAGCAGTTTCTGGACAGGGAACTATGGCTACACCTTC. Residues: CASSFWTGNYGYTF.

The sample holds a few counts of this clonotype. The missing conserved phenylalanine or tryptophan at the end of this CDR3 makes a read error likely. The rearrangement links TRBV6-6 to TRBJ1-1; tentative D call: TRBD1 (5 bases). The CDR3 is 15 amino acids. Per the germline V gene, CDR1 is MNHNY and CDR2 is SVGAGI (reference sequence). The germline V and J ends were trimmed by 0 bases and 4 bases, with 12 bases remaining between them. The CDR3 loop is CASSYSGVGGTEAFL. As DNA, the CDR3 is TGTGCCAGCAGTTACTCGGGGGTGGGCGGCACTGAAGCTTTCCTT.

This clonotype has a count of ten or more. The genes are TRBV12-3 or TRBV12-4 and TRBJ2-5, with D possibly being TRBD1 (6 bases). This CDR3 has 15 amino acids. Trimming took off 3 bases at V and 4 bases at J, with 15 bases between the two ends. CDR3 protein: CASSLWGRIGETQYF. In nucleotides, the CDR3 is TGTGCCAGCAGTTTGTGGGGGCGAATCGGAGAGACCCAGTACTTC.

Regarding this clonotype: Compared with germline, one end of the junction differs, possibly owing to a read error. The chain has TRBV6-6 and TRBJ1-2; the match to TRBD1 covers 8 bases. Germline lookup yields CDR1 MNHNY and CDR2 SVGAGI (reference sequence). CDR3 length: 14 amino acids. This chain's CDR3 is CASRQDRADYGHTF. The CDR3 coding sequence is TGTGCCAGCAGGCAGGACAGGGCGGACTATGGCCACACCTTC.

This chain uses TRBV10-1 with TRBJ1-1; D is uncertain. The CDR3 runs 12 residues. Trimming took off 3 bases at V and 5 bases at J, with 7 bases between the two ends. Germline V CDR1 and CDR2: WNHNN, SYGVQD (reference sequence). CDR3 region: CASSDYGTEAFF. DNA for the CDR3: TGCGCCAGCAGTGATTATGGAACTGAAGCTTTCTTT.

The chain is built from TRBV13 and TRBJ2-1, with TRBD2 matching 10 bases. Germline V gene lookup returns CDR1 PRHDT and CDR2 FYEKMQ (reference sequence). J gave up 6 bases and V 4 bases, and 9 bases lay outside the gene matches. The CDR3 is made up of 16 amino acids. CDR3 in amino acids: CASSSGLAGAINEQFF. The CDR3 DNA sequence: TGTGCCAGCAGCTCGGGGCTAGCGGGGGCGATCAATGAGCAGTTCTTC.

The genes are TRBV19 and TRBJ2-4, with TRBD2 matching 7 bases. Germline assignment: CDR1 LNHDA and CDR2 SQIVND (reference sequence). The J segment lost 4 bases and the V segment lost 10 bases, leaving 13 bases of the junction unmatched. The CDR3 has 15 amino acids. The CDR3 here is CATSFGEGPKNIQYF. The DNA of the CDR3 is TGTGCCACCTCTTTTGGGGAGGGGCCGAAAAACATTCAGTACTTC.

Points on this clonotype: One end of the junction fails to match germline, which may point to a read error. V usage is TRBV24-1 and J usage is TRBJ2-6; 8 bases match TRBD1. The CDR3 extends over 17 amino acids. Germline assignment: CDR1 KGHDR and CDR2 SFDVKD. DNA for the CDR3: TGTGCCACCAGCCCAGGGGGCGCGGGCTCTGGGGCCAACGTCCCGACTTTC. Protein sequence: CATSPGGAGSGANVPTF.

J is TRBJ2-7 and V is TRBV29-1, with D unresolved. Germline assignment: CDR1 SQVTM and CDR2 ANQGSEA. This CDR3 is 13 amino acids long. V lost 7 bases and J 0 bases, leaving 13 bases between the germline ends. The CDR3 coding sequence is TGCAGCGAGGACGGATTTCTCTCCTACGAGCAGTACTTC. It yields the protein CSEDGFLSYEQYF.

This clonotype turned up a few times. The rearrangement uses TRBV5-1 and TRBJ1-2; 8 bases map to TRBD1. CDR1 and CDR2 from the germline V gene are SGHRS and YFSETQ. Trimming at V came to 5 bases and at J to 4 bases, leaving 7 bases not matched to a gene. This CDR3 comprises 14 residues. CDR3 nucleotide sequence: TGCGCCAGCAGGGAGGGACAGGCCCTCTATGGCTACACCTTC. It is translated as CASREGQALYGYTF.

Worth noting for this clonotype: One end of the junction fails to match germline, which may point to a read error. V is TRBV14 and J is TRBJ2-7; possible D gene TRBD1, 5 bases. The CDR3 totals 13 residues. Per germline, CDR1 SGHDN and CDR2 FVKESK. The CDR3 region has the DNA TGTGCCAGCAGCCAGCAGGGCTTCTACGGGCAGTACTTC. Amino acid sequence: CASSQQGFYGQYF. The full variable domain, its missing parts supplied by reference TRBV14 and TRBJ2-7, is EAGVTQFPSHSVIEKGQTVTLRCDPISGHDNLYWYRRVMGKEIKFLLHFVKESKQDESGMPNNRFLAERTGGTYSTLKVQPAELEDSGVYFCASSQQGFYGQYFGPGTRLTVT.

The chain couples TRBV5-5 to TRBJ1-4, with D possibly matching TRBD1 (5 bases). Looked up from germline, CDR1 is SGHKS and CDR2 is YYEKEE (reference sequence). The CDR3 loop spans 16 amino acids. V was cut by 3 bases and J by 0 bases, with 12 bases left in between. CDR3 amino acids: CASSSNPGSTNEKLFF. Here the CDR3 DNA reads TGTGCCAGCAGCTCGAACCCAGGGTCAACTAATGAAAAACTGTTTTTT.

The CDR3 bases are TGTGCCGCTGGATGGGCGGGTGAAAAACTGTTTTTT. Its protein product is CAAGWAGEKLFF. The rearrangement links TRBV12-3 or TRBV12-4 to TRBJ1-4; D is unclear. V was trimmed by 11 bases and J by 7 bases, leaving 14 bases between them. This CDR3 is built from 12 residues.

The J gene is TRBJ1-1, the V gene TRBV5-1, with D uncertain. The CDR3 length is 15 residues. V lost 0 bases, J lost 4 bases, and 13 bases lay in between. The germline gives CDR1 SGHRS, CDR2 YFSETQ. CDR3 residues: CASSLEGPSSTEAFF. DNA of the CDR3: TGCGCCAGCAGCTTGGAGGGCCCAAGCAGCACTGAAGCTTTCTTT.

This clonotype was observed a handful of times. V and J are TRBV5-1 and TRBJ2-5; D not resolved. The CDR3 length is 12 residues. CDR1 and CDR2 (germline): SGHRS, YFSETQ. For the CDR3, the DNA is TGCGGGACCCCGGGCCTCCAAGAGACCCAGTACTTC. It is translated as CGTPGLQETQYF. The full variable domain, rest sourced from reference TRBV5-1 and TRBJ2-5, is KAGVTQTPRYLIKTRGQQVTLSCSPISGHRSVSWYQQTPGQGLQFLFEYFSETQRNKGNFPGRFSGRQFSNSRSEMNVSTLELGDSALYLCGTPGLQETQYFGPGTRLLVL.

This clonotype was counted between two and nine times. The V and J genes are TRBV6-6 and TRBJ2-7; a possible D gene is TRBD1 (6 bases). The CDR3 is 14 amino acids. Germline V gene data show CDR1 as MNHNY and CDR2 as SVGAGI (reference sequence). Trimming removed 6 bases at V and 5 bases at J, with 17 bases between. In nucleotides, the CDR3 is TGTGCCAGCAGCCAGCCGGGACATAGGAACGAGCAGTACTTC. Protein sequence: CASSQPGHRNEQYF.

The chain uses TRBV4-1 and TRBJ2-5; D unresolved. Germline values: CDR1 MGHRA, CDR2 YSYEKL. The V gene lost 4 bases and the J gene lost 1 base, with 10 bases spanning the gap. The CDR3 spans 14 residues. DNA for the CDR3: TGCGCCAGCAGCCCGCTCCAGCTCCAAGAGACCCAGTACTTC. Residues: CASSPLQLQETQYF.

CDR3 amino acids: CASKRPQGDTGELFF. The CDR3, as DNA: TGTGCCAGCAAACGACCGCAGGGGGACACCGGGGAGCTGTTTTTT. This rearrangement joins TRBV6-5 to TRBJ2-2, with TRBD1 matching over 7 bases. The CDR3 is 15 residues long. The germline gives CDR1 MNHEY, CDR2 SVGAGI. V trimming: 7 bases; J trimming: 3 bases; junction bases outside the gene matches: 8.

This clonotype has more than one count but fewer than ten. The chain carries TRBV28 and TRBJ2-3; TRBD1 matches 8 bases. Trimming cost V 4 bases and J 4 bases; bases outside gene matches: 4. CDR1 and CDR2 (germline): MDHEN, SYDVKM. The CDR3 extends over 14 amino acids. The CDR3 reads CASSSTGAADTQYF. The CDR3 bases are TGTGCCAGCAGTTCGACAGGGGCCGCAGATACGCAGTATTTT.

V gene TRBV12-3 or TRBV12-4 combines with J gene TRBJ2-3, with TRBD2 matching 12 bases. This CDR3 contains 18 residues. The V segment lost 2 bases and the J segment 1 base; nucleotides outside the gene matches: 7. The chain's CDR3 is CASSLSLAGGPGTDTQYF. In DNA, the CDR3 is TGTGCCAGCAGTTTAAGTCTAGCGGGGGGGCCCGGCACAGATACGCAGTATTTT.

The sample holds a few counts of this clonotype. The chain employs TRBV20-1 and TRBJ2-5; D not certain. Trimming removed 3 bases from V and 0 bases from J, with 11 bases in between. The length of the CDR3 is 14 residues. CDR1 and CDR2 from the germline V gene are DFQATT and SNEGSKA (reference sequence). The CDR3 sequence: CSARSPINQETQYF. The CDR3 DNA reads TGCAGTGCTAGGTCGCCGATCAACCAAGAGACCCAGTACTTC.

J is TRBJ2-5 and V is TRBV20-1, with D possibly being TRBD2 (7 bases). Trimming shortened V by 3 bases and J by 3 bases, and 14 bases separated the two germline ends. CDR1 and CDR2 from the germline V gene are DFQATT and SNEGSKA (reference sequence). The CDR3 is 14 amino acids. CDR3 amino acids: CSARGGGQEETQYF. In DNA, the CDR3 is TGCAGTGCTAGGGGAGGGGGGCAAGAAGAGACCCAGTACTTC.

This chain joins TRBV9 and TRBJ2-2; D could derive from TRBD1 or TRBD2 (6 bases each). CDR3 length equals 15 residues. Germline V gene sequence: CDR1 SGDLS, CDR2 YYNGEE. V lost 6 bases and J 3 bases, leaving 15 bases between the germline ends. The CDR3 DNA is TGTGCCAGCACCAAAGAGGGGGGTGACACCGGGGAGCTGTTTTTT. Translating it yields CASTKEGGDTGELFF.

This chain connects TRBV29-1 to TRBJ2-2; 9 bases agree with TRBD2. CDR3 size: 14 residues. Germline CDR1 is SQVTM and CDR2 is ANQGSEA. The junction had 5 bases not matched to a gene; V was cut back by 4 bases and J by 5 bases. In DNA, the CDR3 is TGCAGCGTTGTGTGGCGGGGGGGGACCGGGGAGCTGTTTTTT. It specifies CSVVWRGGTGELFF.

The chain employs TRBV3-1 and TRBJ1-5; weak D call: TRBD1 (6 bases). This CDR3 spans 14 amino acids. The V gene lost 0 bases and the J gene lost 7 bases, with 10 bases spanning the gap. Germline CDR1 reads LGHDT; CDR2 reads YNNKEL (reference sequence). CDR3 sequence reads: CASSQEGGTQPQHF. CDR3 nucleotides: TGTGCCAGCAGCCAAGAAGGGGGAACCCAGCCCCAGCATTTT.

This clonotype was observed a few times. The chain joins TRBV18 to TRBJ2-5; 9 nucleotides match TRBD1. The last part of the DNA fits TRBJ2-7 better; the J call may be wrong. Per the germline V gene, CDR1 is KGHSH and CDR2 is LQKENI. The CDR3 loop spans 16 amino acids. In DNA, the CDR3 is TGTGCCAGCTCACCTCTAAGGGACAGGGAGGTCAACGAGCAGTACTTC. As protein: CASSPLRDREVNEQYF.

The chain uses TRBV30 and TRBJ1-1; no definite D call. Germline loops: CDR1 GTSNPN, CDR2 SVGIG (reference sequence). This CDR3 region has 13 residues. Trimming left V 6 bases short and J 2 bases short, with 13 bases between. The chain's CDR3 is CACRTRQNTEAFF. CDR3 nucleotides: TGTGCCTGTAGAACCAGGCAAAACACTGAAGCTTTCTTT. Together with reference TRBV30 and TRBJ1-1, the CDR3 gives the full variable domain: SQTIHQWPATLVQPVGSPLSLECTVEGTSNPNLYWYRQAAGRGLQLLFYSVGIGQISSEVPQNLSASRPQDRQFILSSKKLLLSDSGFYLCACRTRQNTEAFFGQGTRLTVV.